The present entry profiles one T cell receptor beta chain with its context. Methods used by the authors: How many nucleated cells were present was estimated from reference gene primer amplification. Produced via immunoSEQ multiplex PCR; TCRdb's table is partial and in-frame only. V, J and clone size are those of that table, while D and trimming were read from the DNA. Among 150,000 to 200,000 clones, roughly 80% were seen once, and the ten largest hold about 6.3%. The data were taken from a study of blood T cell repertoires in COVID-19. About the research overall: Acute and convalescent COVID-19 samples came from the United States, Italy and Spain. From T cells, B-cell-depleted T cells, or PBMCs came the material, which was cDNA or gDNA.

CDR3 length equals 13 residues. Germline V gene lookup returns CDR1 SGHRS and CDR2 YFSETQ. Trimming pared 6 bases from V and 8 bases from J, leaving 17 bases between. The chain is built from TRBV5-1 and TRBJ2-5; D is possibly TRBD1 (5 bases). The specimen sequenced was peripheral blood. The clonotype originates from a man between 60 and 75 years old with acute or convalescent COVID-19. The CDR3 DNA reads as TGCGCCAGCACACGTCAGGGTCGTGAAACCCAGTACTTC. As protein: CASTRQGRETQYF. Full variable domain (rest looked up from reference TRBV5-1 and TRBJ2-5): KAGVTQTPRYLIKTRGQQVTLSCSPISGHRSVSWYQQTPGQGLQFLFEYFSETQRNKGNFPGRFSGRQFSNSRSEMNVSTLELGDSALYLCASTRQGRETQYFGPGTRLLVL.